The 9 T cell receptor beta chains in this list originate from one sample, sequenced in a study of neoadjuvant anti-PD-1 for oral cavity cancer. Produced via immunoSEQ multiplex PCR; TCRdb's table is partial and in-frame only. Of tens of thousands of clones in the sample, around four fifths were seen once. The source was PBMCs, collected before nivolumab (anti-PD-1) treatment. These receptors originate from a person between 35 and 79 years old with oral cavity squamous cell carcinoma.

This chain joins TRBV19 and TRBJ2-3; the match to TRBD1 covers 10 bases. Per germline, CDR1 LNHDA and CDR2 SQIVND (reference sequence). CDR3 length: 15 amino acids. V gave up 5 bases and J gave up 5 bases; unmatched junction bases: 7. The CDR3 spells CASSERQGARDTQYF. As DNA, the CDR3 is TGTGCCAGTAGTGAAAGACAGGGGGCAAGAGATACGCAGTATTTT.

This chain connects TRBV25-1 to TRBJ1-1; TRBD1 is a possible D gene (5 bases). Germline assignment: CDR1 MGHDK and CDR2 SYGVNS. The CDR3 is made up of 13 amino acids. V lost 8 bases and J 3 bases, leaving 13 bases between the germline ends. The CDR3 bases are TGTGCCAGCGGGGGGGTCTCGGACACTGAAGCTTTCTTT. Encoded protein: CASGGVSDTEAFF.

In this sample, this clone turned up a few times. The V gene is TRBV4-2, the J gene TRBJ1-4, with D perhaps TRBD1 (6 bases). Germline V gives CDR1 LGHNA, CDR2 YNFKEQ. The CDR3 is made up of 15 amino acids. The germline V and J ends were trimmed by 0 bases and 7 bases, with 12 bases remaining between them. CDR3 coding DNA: TGTGCCAGCAGCCAAGAAGGGGGGCTTGGTGAAAAACTGTTTTTT. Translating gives CASSQEGGLGEKLFF.

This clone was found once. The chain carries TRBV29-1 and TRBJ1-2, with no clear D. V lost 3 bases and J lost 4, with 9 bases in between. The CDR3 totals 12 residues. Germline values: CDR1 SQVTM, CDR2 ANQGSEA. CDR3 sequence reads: CSVDGSGYGYTF. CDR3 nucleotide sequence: TGCAGCGTTGATGGCAGTGGCTATGGCTACACCTTC.

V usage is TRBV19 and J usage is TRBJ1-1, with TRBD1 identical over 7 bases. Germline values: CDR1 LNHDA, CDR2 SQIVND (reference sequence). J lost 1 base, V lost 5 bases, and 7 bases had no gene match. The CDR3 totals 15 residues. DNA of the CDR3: TGTGCCAGTAGTGACAGGGTTCGCACGAACACTGAAGCTTTCTTT. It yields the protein CASSDRVRTNTEAFF.

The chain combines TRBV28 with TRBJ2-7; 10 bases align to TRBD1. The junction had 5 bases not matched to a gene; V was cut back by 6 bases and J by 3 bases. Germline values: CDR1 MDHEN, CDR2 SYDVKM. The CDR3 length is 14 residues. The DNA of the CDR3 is TGTGCCAGCAGGGACGGGACAGGGGTCTACGAGCAGTACTTC. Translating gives CASRDGTGVYEQYF.

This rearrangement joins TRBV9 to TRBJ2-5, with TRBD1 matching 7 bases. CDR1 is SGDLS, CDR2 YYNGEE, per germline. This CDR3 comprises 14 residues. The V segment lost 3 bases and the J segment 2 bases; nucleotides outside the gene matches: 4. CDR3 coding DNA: TGTGCCAGCAGCGCCGACAGGGAACAAGAGACCCAGTACTTC. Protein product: CASSADREQETQYF.

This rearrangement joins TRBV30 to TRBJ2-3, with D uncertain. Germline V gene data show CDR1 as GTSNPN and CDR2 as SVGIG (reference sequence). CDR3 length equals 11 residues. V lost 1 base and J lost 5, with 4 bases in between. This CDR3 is CAWSARDTQYF. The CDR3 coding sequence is TGTGCCTGGAGTGCCCGAGATACGCAGTATTTT.

CDR3 coding DNA: TGTGCCATCACGGGCAGTAGCTCCTACGAGCAGTACTTC. Its translation is CAITGSSSYEQYF. This sequence joins TRBV10-3 and TRBJ2-7; D call uncertain. With 7 bases removed from V and 0 bases from J, the gap between germline ends came to 10 bases. The CDR3 consists of 13 residues. Germline-derived CDR1 and CDR2 are ENHRY and SYGVKD.